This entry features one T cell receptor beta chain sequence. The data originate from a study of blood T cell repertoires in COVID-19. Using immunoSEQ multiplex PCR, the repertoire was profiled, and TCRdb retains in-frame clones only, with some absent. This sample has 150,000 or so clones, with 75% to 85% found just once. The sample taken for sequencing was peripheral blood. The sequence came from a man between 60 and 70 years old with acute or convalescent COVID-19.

The CDR3 DNA sequence: TGTGCCAGCAGCTTGGAGCAGGACAGGGGGAGGTCACCCCTCCACTTT. It is translated as CASSLEQDRGRSPLHF. This chain uses TRBV5-6 with TRBJ1-6; 10 nucleotides line up with TRBD1. Trimming cost V 0 bases and J 10 bases; bases outside gene matches: 7. The germline V gene encodes CDR1 SGHDT and CDR2 YYEEEE. CDR3 length equals 16 residues. The variable domain in full, with the rest retrieved from reference TRBV5-6 and TRBJ1-6, is DAGVTQSPTHLIKTRGQQVTLRCSPKSGHDTVSWYQQALGQGPQFIFQYYEEEERQRGNFPDRFSGHQFPNYSSELNVNALLLGDSALYLCASSLEQDRGRSPLHFGNGTRLTVT.